This TCR beta chain emerged from a study of kidney transplant recipient with SARS-CoV-2 infection. From germline, CDR1 is SGDLS and CDR2 YYNGEE. J gave up 3 bases and V 0 bases, and 12 bases lay outside the gene matches. This CDR3 spans 17 amino acids. This clonotype occurred many times. TCRdb independently ran MiXCR on the reads; one entry per CDR3 protein. The sample carries approximately 240,000 distinct CDR3 sequences, more than 25% recorded once. The TCR comes from a young adult male patient who had COVID-19 and was a kidney transplant recipient. The graft donor may have given rise to some T cells. The chain has TRBV9 and TRBJ2-7; 7 positions match TRBD2. The source was a blood sample, collected at baseline and on approximately day 120 from a kidney transplant recipient. CDR3 bases: TGTGCCAGCAGCGTAGCCGCAAGCGGGGCGAGCTTCTACGAGCAGTACTTC. Encoded protein: CASSVAASGASFYEQYF.